This T cell receptor (beta chain) was documented in a study of blood T cell repertoires in COVID-19. Study background: Some COVID-19 samples were acute and others convalescent; all came from the United States, Italy and Spain. The analysed material was cDNA or gDNA that came from T cells, B-cell-depleted T cells, or PBMCs.

Per the authors' pipeline: Estimation of nucleated cell counts was performed using reference gene primer amplification. Clones were sequenced by immunoSEQ multiplex PCR, and TCRdb holds only the in-frame ones, with some missing. V and J calls and clone size are copied from that table; D and trimming were computed from the DNA. In the table there are tens of thousands of clones, roughly nine tenths of which are singletons. CDR1 and CDR2 (germline): SGHAT, FQNNGV. The length of the CDR3 is 15 residues. V was pared by 5 bases and J by 0 bases, with 7 bases of the junction left unmatched. Specimen: peripheral blood. The gene calls are TRBV11-2 and TRBJ2-7, with 7 bases aligning to TRBD1. The origin of this receptor is a human donor in a cohort sampled during active COVID-19. The CDR3 loop is CASSAGQDYSYEQYF. In nucleotides, the CDR3 is TGTGCCAGCAGCGCAGGACAGGATTACTCCTACGAGCAGTACTTC.